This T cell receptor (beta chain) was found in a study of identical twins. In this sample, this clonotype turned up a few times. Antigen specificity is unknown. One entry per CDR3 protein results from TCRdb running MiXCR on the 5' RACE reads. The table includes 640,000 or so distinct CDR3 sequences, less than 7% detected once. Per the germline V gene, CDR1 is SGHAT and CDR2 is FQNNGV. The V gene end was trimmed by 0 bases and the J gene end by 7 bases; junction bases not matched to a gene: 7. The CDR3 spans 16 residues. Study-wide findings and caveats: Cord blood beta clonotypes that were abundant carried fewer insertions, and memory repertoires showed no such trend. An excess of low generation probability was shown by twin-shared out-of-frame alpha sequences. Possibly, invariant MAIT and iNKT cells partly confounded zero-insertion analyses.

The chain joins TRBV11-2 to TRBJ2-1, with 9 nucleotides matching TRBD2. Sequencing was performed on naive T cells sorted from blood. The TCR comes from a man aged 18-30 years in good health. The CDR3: CASSLEVAGEKNEQFF. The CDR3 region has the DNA TGTGCCAGCAGCTTAGAGGTAGCGGGGGAGAAAAATGAGCAGTTCTTC.